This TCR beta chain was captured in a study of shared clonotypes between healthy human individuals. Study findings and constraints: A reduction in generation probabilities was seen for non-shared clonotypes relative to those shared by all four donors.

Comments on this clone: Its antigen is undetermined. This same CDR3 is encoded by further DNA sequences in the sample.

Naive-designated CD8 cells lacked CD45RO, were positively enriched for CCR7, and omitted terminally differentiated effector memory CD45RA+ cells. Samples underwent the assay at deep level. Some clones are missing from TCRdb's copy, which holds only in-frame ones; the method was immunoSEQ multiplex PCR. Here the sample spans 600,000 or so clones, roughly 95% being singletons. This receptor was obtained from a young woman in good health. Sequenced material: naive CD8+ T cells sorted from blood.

CDR3 protein: CASSVGGSGSYEQYF. In DNA, the CDR3 is TGTGCCAGCAGCGTAGGGGGTAGCGGGAGTTACGAGCAGTACTTC. The gene calls are TRBV9 and TRBJ2-7; the match to TRBD2 covers 9 bases. Germline V gene data show CDR1 as SGDLS and CDR2 as YYNGEE. This CDR3 is 15 amino acids long. V dropped 0 bases and J dropped 4; count of bases not matched to a gene: 5.